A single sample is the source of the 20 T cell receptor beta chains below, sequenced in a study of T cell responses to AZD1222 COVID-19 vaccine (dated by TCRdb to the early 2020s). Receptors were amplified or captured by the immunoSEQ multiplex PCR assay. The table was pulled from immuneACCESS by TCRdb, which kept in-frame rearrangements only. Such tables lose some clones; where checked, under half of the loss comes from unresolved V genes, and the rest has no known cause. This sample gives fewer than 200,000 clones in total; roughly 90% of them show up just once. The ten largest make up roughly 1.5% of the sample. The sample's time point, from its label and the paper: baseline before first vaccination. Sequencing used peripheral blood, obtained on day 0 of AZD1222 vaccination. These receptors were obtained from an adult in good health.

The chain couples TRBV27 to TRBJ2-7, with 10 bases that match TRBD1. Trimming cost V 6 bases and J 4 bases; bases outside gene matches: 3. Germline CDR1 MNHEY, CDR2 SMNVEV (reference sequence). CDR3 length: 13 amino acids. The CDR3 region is CASRGQGLYEQYF. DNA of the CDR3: TGTGCCAGCAGGGGACAGGGGTTGTACGAGCAGTACTTC.

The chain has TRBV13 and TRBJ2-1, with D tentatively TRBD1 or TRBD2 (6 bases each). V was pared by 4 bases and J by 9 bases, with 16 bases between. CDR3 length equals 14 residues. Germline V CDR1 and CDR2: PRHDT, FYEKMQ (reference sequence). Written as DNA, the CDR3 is TGTGCCAGCAGCTCCGGGGACTTGGGGGCTGAGCAGTTCTTC. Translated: CASSSGDLGAEQFF.

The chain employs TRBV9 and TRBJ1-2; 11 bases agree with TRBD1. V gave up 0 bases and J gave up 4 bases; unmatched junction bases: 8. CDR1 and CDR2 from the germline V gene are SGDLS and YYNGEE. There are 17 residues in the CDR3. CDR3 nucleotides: TGTGCCAGCAGCGTAGCTCATTCGGGACAGGGGGTCTATGGCTACACCTTC. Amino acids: CASSVAHSGQGVYGYTF.

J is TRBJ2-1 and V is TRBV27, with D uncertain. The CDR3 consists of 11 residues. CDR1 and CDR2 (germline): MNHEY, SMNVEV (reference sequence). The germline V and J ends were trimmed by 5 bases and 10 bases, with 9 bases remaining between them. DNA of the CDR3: TGTGCCAGCAGTCCACACCAAGAGCAGTTCTTC. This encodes CASSPHQEQFF.

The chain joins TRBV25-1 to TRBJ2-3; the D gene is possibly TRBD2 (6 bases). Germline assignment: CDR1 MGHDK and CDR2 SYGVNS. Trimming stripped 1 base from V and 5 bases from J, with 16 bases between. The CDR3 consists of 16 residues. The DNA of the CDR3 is TGTGCCAGCAGTGAATTGGGACTCCTCGTTGGAGATACGCAGTATTTT. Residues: CASSELGLLVGDTQYF.

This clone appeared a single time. CDR3 protein: CASSLARGRGEQFF. DNA for the CDR3: TGTGCCAGCAGCTTGGCTCGGGGGCGAGGTGAGCAGTTCTTC. The rearrangement joins TRBV11-3 to TRBJ2-1; tentatively, D is TRBD1 or TRBD2 (6 bases each). Looked up from germline, CDR1 is SGHNT and CDR2 is YENEEA. Trimming stripped 3 bases from V and 9 bases from J, with 15 bases between. The length of the CDR3 is 14 residues.

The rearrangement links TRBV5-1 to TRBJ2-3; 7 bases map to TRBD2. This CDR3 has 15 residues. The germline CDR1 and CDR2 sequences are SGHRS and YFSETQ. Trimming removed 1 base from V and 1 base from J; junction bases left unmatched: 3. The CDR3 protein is CASSLPSGGTDTQYF. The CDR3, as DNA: TGCGCCAGCAGCTTGCCTAGCGGAGGCACAGATACGCAGTATTTT.

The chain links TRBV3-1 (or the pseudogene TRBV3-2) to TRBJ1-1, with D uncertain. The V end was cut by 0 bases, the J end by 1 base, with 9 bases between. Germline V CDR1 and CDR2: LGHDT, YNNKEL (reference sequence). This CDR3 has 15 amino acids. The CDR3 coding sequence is TGTGCCAGCAGCCAAGAGCCCAGCACGAACACTGAAGCTTTCTTT. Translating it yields CASSQEPSTNTEAFF.

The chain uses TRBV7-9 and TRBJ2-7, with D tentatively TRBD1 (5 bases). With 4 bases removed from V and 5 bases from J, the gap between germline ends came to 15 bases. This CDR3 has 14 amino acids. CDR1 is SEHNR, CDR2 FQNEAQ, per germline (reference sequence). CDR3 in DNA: TGTGCCAGCAGCTACGTGGGCAGGGTTAACGAGCAGTACTTC. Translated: CASSYVGRVNEQYF.

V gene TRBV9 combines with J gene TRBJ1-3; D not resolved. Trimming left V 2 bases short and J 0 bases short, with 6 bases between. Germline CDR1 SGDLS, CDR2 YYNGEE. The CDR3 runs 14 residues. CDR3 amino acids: CASSVADSGNTIYF. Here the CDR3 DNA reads TGTGCCAGCAGCGTTGCGGACTCTGGAAACACCATATATTTT.

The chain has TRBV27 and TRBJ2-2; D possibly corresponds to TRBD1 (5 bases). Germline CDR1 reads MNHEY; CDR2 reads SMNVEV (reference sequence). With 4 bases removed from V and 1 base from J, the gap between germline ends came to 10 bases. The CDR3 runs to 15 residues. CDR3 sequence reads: CASSYRLLNTGELFF. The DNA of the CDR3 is TGTGCCAGCAGTTACAGGCTTTTGAACACCGGGGAGCTGTTTTTT.

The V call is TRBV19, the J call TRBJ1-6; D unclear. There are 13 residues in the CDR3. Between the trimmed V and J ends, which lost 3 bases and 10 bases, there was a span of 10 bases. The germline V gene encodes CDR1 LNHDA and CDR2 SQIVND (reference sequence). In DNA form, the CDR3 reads TGTGCCAGTAGTATTCCCCCGGGCTCACCCCTCCACTTT. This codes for CASSIPPGSPLHF.

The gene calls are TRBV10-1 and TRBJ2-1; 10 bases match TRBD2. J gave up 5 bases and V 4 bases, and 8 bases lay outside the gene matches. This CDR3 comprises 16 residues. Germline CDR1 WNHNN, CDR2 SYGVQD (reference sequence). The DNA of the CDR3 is TGCGCCAGCAGTGTTGCCAGGACTAGCGGAGACAATGAGCAGTTCTTC. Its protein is CASSVARTSGDNEQFF.

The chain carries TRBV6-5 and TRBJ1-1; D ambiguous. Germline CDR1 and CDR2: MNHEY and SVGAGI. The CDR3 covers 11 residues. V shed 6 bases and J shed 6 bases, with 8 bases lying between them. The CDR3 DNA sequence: TGTGCCAGCAGCGTCAAAGCTGAAGCTTTCTTT. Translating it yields CASSVKAEAFF.

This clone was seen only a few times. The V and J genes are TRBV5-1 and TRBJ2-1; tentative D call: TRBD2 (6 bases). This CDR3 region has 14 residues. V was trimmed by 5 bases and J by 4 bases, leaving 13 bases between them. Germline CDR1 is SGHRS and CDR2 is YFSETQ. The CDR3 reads CASRLAETYNEQFF. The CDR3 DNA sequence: TGCGCCAGCAGATTAGCGGAAACTTACAATGAGCAGTTCTTC.

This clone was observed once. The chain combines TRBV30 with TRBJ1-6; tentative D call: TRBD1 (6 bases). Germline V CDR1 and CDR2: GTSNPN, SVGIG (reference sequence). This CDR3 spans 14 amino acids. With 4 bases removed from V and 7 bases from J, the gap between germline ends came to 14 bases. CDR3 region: CAWNRGGGNSPLHF. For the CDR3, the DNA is TGTGCCTGGAACCGGGGAGGGGGAAATTCACCCCTCCACTTT.

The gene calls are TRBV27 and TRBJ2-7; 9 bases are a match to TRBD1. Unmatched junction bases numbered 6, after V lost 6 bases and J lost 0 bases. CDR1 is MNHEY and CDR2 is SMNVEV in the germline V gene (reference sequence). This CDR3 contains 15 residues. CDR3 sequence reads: CASRSGTGSSYEQYF. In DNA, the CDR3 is TGTGCCAGCAGATCCGGGACAGGGAGCTCCTACGAGCAGTACTTC.

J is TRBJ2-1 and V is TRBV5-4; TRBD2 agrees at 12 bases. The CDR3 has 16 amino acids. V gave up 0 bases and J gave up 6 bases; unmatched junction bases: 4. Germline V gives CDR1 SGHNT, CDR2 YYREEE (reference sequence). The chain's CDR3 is CASSLARTSGINEQFF. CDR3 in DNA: TGTGCCAGCAGCTTGGCCCGGACTAGCGGGATCAATGAGCAGTTCTTC.

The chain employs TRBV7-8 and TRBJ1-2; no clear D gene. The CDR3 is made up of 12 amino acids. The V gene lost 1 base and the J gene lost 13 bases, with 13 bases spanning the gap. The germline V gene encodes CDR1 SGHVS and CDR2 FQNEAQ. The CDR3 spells CASSLEVEGITF. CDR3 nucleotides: TGTGCCAGCAGCTTAGAGGTTGAAGGCATCACCTTC.

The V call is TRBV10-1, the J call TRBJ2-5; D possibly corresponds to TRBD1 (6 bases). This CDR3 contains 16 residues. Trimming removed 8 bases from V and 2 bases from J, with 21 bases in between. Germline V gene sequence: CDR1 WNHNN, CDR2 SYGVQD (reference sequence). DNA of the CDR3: TGCGCCAGCGCTAAACTCCGGACAGAACGGCAAGAGACCCAGTACTTC. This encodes CASAKLRTERQETQYF.